The T cell receptor (beta chain) under discussion was sequenced for a study of T cells in Graves' hyperthyroidism and ophthalmopathy. Overall study: Blood was drawn when the patient was first diagnosed and still untreated.

Amplified TCR beta CDR3 regions derived from RNA transcripts. The HTBI primer set drove a first-round RT-PCR of the TCR CDR3. TCRdb used MiXCR to reprocess the multiplex PCR reads, holding one entry per CDR3 protein. The table lists approximately 870,000 distinct CDR3 sequences, over 35% of them singletons. Uncontrolled infection, other autoimmune disease, pregnancy or lactation excluded patients. The diagnoses drew upon clinical symptoms, serum thyroxine and TRAb, thyroid ultrasound and orbital computed tomography. This CDR3 has 14 residues. V shed 2 bases and J shed 3 bases, with 10 bases lying between them. From germline, CDR1 is SGHNT and CDR2 YENEEA.

The genes are TRBV11-3 and TRBJ2-5; tentative D call: TRBD1 (6 bases). The receptor comes from a man between 18 and 35 years old with Graves' hyperthyroidism. The specimen sequenced was blood. CDR3 coding DNA: TGTGCCAGCAGCTTAAATACAGGGAAAGAGACCCAGTACTTC. Amino acid sequence: CASSLNTGKETQYF.